The 15 T cell receptor beta chains in this list originate from one sample, sequenced in a study of CD8 T cells in ankylosing spondylitis. Their antigens are not known. TCRdb used MiXCR to reprocess the 5' RACE reads, holding one entry per CDR3 protein. The table shows around 490,000 distinct CDR3 sequences, with about 5.4% occurring only once. Whole-study findings and limits: Blood of patients with ankylosing spondylitis appeared to be characterized by a TCR beta motif of several highly homologous variants.

The sample comprised blood, either unsorted or a sorted T cell fraction (not recorded which). The receptors come from a male donor with ankylosing spondylitis.

This clonotype was seen repeatedly, ten times or more. The chain recombines TRBV29-1 with TRBJ2-1, with 9 bases aligning to TRBD2. Germline V gene lookup returns CDR1 SQVTM and CDR2 ANQGSEA. The length of the CDR3 is 13 residues. J lost 9 bases, V lost 4 bases, and 7 bases had no gene match. The CDR3 nucleotides read TGCAGCGTTGGGGGCGGGGGGGCCCTTGAGCAGTTCTTC. It codes for CSVGGGGALEQFF.

In its sample, this clonotype was seen a few times. The rearrangement uses TRBV20-1 and TRBJ2-5; D is possibly TRBD2 (6 bases). CDR3 length: 13 residues. Looked up from germline, CDR1 is DFQATT and CDR2 is SNEGSKA (reference sequence). With 3 bases removed from V and 4 bases from J, the gap between germline ends came to 12 bases. The CDR3 here is CSASTGAPETQYF. The CDR3 DNA follows: TGCAGTGCTAGCACGGGAGCCCCAGAGACCCAGTACTTC.

This clonotype was observed a handful of times. This chain links TRBV20-1 with TRBJ2-7, with TRBD2 matching 10 bases. The V gene's germline CDR1 is DFQATT and CDR2 SNEGSKA (reference sequence). The V gene end was trimmed by 1 base and the J gene end by 4 bases; junction bases not matched to a gene: 13. The CDR3 is 17 residues long. CDR3 sequence: CSARGRRPGLATYEQYF. The CDR3 region has the DNA TGCAGTGCTAGAGGCCGCCGTCCGGGACTAGCGACATACGAGCAGTACTTC.

This clonotype has just a few counts. The genes are TRBV18 and TRBJ2-7; 9 positions agree with TRBD2. After removal of 0 bases from V and 5 bases from J, the junction contained 5 bases not matched to a gene. Germline CDR1 is KGHSH and CDR2 is LQKENI. This CDR3 has 15 amino acids. The CDR3 loop is CASSPPSGGWDEQYF. The CDR3, as DNA: TGTGCCAGCTCACCACCTAGCGGGGGCTGGGACGAGCAGTACTTC. Full variable domain (remainder filled in from reference TRBV18 and TRBJ2-7): NAGVMQNPRHLVRRRGQEARLRCSPMKGHSHVYWYRQLPEEGLKFMVYLQKENIIDESGMPKERFSAEFPKEGPSILRIQQVVRGDSAAYFCASSPPSGGWDEQYFGPGTRLTVT.

This clonotype came up a few times. The genes are TRBV7-9 and TRBJ2-3; D remains unclear. This CDR3 comprises 14 residues. Trimming removed 5 bases from V and 3 bases from J, with 12 bases in between. CDR1 is SEHNR and CDR2 is FQNEAQ in the germline V gene (reference sequence). DNA of the CDR3: TGTGCCAGCAGCGACGGTGGATGGACAGATACGCAGTATTTT. This encodes CASSDGGWTDTQYF.

This clonotype was picked up many times. The chain links TRBV5-1 to TRBJ2-3; 13 positions match TRBD2. CDR3 length: 18 residues. Germline CDR1 SGHRS, CDR2 YFSETQ. Trimming at V came to 0 bases and at J to 3 bases, leaving 7 bases not matched to a gene. Here the CDR3 DNA reads TGCGCCAGCAGCTTGGCCTCTCGGACTAGCGGGAGAACAGATACGCAGTATTTT. Its translation: CASSLASRTSGRTDTQYF.

This clonotype was seen repeatedly, ten times or more. The chain has TRBV20-1 and TRBJ2-5; D not resolved. Per the germline V gene, CDR1 is DFQATT and CDR2 is SNEGSKA (reference sequence). The ends were cut back, 1 base at V and 10 bases at J, with 7 bases in the middle. The CDR3 extends over 10 amino acids. CDR3 DNA: TGCAGTGCTAGAGGCCCCCTCCAGTACTTC. This encodes CSARGPLQYF.

This clonotype was counted ten times or more. The chain carries TRBV6-2 or TRBV6-3 and TRBJ2-7, with D possibly matching TRBD1 (6 bases). The CDR3 is 16 amino acids. The V end was cut by 6 bases, the J end by 0 bases, with 18 bases between. The germline V gene encodes CDR1 MNHEY and CDR2 SVGEGT. CDR3 coding DNA: TGTGCCAGCAGCAATGCCGGGACATCGAGCTCCTACGAGCAGTACTTC. Its translation: CASSNAGTSSSYEQYF.

The CDR3 spells CASSPWEGWEETQYF. The CDR3 region has the DNA TGTGCCAGCAGCCCCTGGGAGGGATGGGAAGAGACCCAGTACTTC. The chain recombines TRBV6-1 with TRBJ2-5, with 7 bases lining up with TRBD2. V was pared by 6 bases and J by 3 bases, with 10 bases of the junction left unmatched. The CDR3 totals 15 residues. Germline values: CDR1 MNHNS, CDR2 SASEGT.

V gene TRBV7-9 combines with J gene TRBJ2-1; the D call may be TRBD1 or TRBD2 (5 bases each). The V end was cut by 1 base, the J end by 8 bases, with 15 bases between. Germline V CDR1 and CDR2: SEHNR, FQNEAQ (reference sequence). The CDR3 totals 15 residues. Written as DNA, the CDR3 is TGTGCCAGCAGCTTAGGGGACGGACTTACATATGAGCAGTTCTTC. This codes for CASSLGDGLTYEQFF.

This clonotype was counted at least ten times. The CDR3 region is CASSARQGSYEQYF. CDR3 sequence (DNA): TGCGCCAGCAGCGCTCGACAGGGTAGCTACGAGCAGTACTTC. The chain links TRBV5-1 to TRBJ2-7; 7 nucleotides line up with TRBD1. Germline values: CDR1 SGHRS, CDR2 YFSETQ. V dropped 4 bases and J dropped 3; count of bases not matched to a gene: 7. The CDR3 covers 14 residues.

This clonotype has at least ten counts. The rearrangement links TRBV6-1 to TRBJ2-7; 7 nucleotides match TRBD2. Germline V gene data show CDR1 as MNHNS and CDR2 as SASEGT. V was pared by 4 bases and J by 2 bases, with 5 bases of the junction left unmatched. This CDR3 contains 14 residues. Here the CDR3 reads CASSGWGGAYEQYF. CDR3 coding DNA: TGTGCCAGCAGTGGCTGGGGGGGGGCCTACGAGCAGTACTTC.

This clonotype occurred many times. The chain combines TRBV7-2 with TRBJ2-3; possibly TRBD2 for D (6 bases). Trimming removed 5 bases at V and 8 bases at J, with 14 bases between. This CDR3 contains 13 residues. Per the germline V gene, CDR1 is SGHTA and CDR2 is FQGNSA. CDR3 protein: CASSGRVEGTQYF. CDR3 nucleotides: TGTGCCAGCAGCGGACGTGTGGAGGGTACGCAGTATTTT.

This clonotype has a count of ten or more. The chain links TRBV7-2 to TRBJ2-3; possibly TRBD2 for D (7 bases). The germline V gene encodes CDR1 SGHTA and CDR2 FQGNSA. V was shortened by 2 bases and J by 5 bases, with 14 bases between the two germline ends. The CDR3 spans 15 residues. CDR3 loop: CASSLYGGGGDTQYF. The CDR3 bases are TGTGCCAGCAGCTTATATGGGGGGGGCGGAGATACGCAGTATTTT.

This clonotype has a count of ten or more. The chain recombines TRBV10-3 with TRBJ1-1; no reliable D call. The germline V gene encodes CDR1 ENHRY and CDR2 SYGVKD. CDR3 size: 14 residues. Trimming left V 7 bases short and J 1 base short, with 13 bases between. The CDR3 loop is CAITSADWNTEAFF. In nucleotides, the CDR3 is TGTGCCATCACCTCAGCTGATTGGAACACTGAAGCTTTCTTT.